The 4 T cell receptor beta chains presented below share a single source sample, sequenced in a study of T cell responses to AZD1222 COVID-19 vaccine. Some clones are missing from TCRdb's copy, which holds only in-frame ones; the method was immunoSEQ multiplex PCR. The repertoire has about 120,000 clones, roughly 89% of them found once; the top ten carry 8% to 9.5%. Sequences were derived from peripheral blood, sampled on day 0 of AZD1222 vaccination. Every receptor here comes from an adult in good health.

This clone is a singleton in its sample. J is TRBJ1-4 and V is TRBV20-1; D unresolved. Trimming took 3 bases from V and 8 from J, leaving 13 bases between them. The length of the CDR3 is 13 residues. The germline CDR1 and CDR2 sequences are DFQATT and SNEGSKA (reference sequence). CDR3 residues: CSASLSGKEKLFF. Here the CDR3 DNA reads TGCAGTGCTAGTTTGTCTGGCAAAGAAAAACTGTTTTTT.

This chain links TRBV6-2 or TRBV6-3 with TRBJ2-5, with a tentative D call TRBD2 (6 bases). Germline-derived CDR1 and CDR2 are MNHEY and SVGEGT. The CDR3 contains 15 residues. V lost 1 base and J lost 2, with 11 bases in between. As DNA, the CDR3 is TGTGCCAGCAGTTACTTGTGGGGGGATCAAGAGACCCAGTACTTC. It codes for CASSYLWGDQETQYF.

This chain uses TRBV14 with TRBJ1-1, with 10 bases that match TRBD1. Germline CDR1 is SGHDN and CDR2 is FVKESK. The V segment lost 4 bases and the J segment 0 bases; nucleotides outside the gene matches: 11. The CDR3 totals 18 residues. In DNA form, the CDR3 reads TGTGCCAGCAGCCCTAGTCGCGGGACAGGGGTGGTGAACACTGAAGCTTTCTTT. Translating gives CASSPSRGTGVVNTEAFF.

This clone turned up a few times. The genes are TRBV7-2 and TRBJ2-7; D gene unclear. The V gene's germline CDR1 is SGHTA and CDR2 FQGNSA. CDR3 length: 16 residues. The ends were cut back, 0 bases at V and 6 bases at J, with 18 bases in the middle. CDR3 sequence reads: CASSLASYPKAAEQYF. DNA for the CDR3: TGTGCCAGCAGCTTAGCGAGCTACCCGAAGGCTGCCGAGCAGTACTTC.